A selection of T cell receptor beta chains follows, all from one sample in a study of Ad26.COV2.S vaccination and SARS-CoV-2 variants. The data were produced by immunoSEQ multiplex PCR, yet TCRdb's version contains in-frame clones alone and is incomplete. Found here are under 150,000 clones, roughly 90% of them singletons; the top ten hold around 5%. The sample in question was peripheral blood, obtained after recovery from COVID-19. The receptor set was obtained from a human donor who had recovered from COVID-19. Both conserved end residues are part of each CDR3. Each record gives: CDR3 protein, CDR3 DNA, J gene, D gene, clone size, V gene. A D gene is named only where the DNA matches it firmly. Clone size appears in some rows only: once, few, many, or a class for an expanded clone.

cdr3_aa: CASSLRTGMNTEAFF; cdr3_nt: TGTGCCAGCAGCCTCCGGACAGGGATGAACACTGAAGCTTTCTTT; j_call: TRBJ1-1; d_call: TRBD1; clone_size: NA; v_call: TRBV7-2
cdr3_aa: CASSRVREVAFF; cdr3_nt: TGTGCCAGCAGCCGAGTTAGGGAGGTAGCTTTCTTT; j_call: TRBJ1-1; d_call: NA; clone_size: NA; v_call: TRBV12-3/TRBV12-4
cdr3_aa: CASSLGGGRETQYF; cdr3_nt: TGTGCCAGCAGCTTAGGCGGGGGGAGGGAGACCCAGTACTTC; j_call: TRBJ2-5; d_call: TRBD2; clone_size: few; v_call: TRBV7-2
cdr3_aa: CASSISVGSEKLFF; cdr3_nt: TGTGCCAGTAGTATATCGGTGGGGAGTGAAAAACTGTTTTTT; j_call: TRBJ1-4; d_call: NA; clone_size: NA; v_call: TRBV19
cdr3_aa: CASSLEWAGANVLTF; cdr3_nt: TGTGCCAGCAGCTTAGAGTGGGCTGGGGCCAACGTCCTGACTTTC; j_call: TRBJ2-6; d_call: NA; clone_size: NA; v_call: TRBV11-2
cdr3_aa: CASSTRGQPQHF; cdr3_nt: TGTGCCAGCAGCACCCGAGGTCAGCCCCAGCATTTT; j_call: TRBJ1-5; d_call: NA; clone_size: NA; v_call: TRBV7-4
cdr3_aa: CASSQEMDRYNEQFF; cdr3_nt: TGCGCCAGCAGCCAAGAGATGGACAGATACAATGAGCAGTTCTTC; j_call: TRBJ2-1; d_call: NA; clone_size: NA; v_call: TRBV4-3
cdr3_aa: CASSYRGGSNQPQHF; cdr3_nt: TGTGCCAGCAGTTACAGGGGGGGAAGCAATCAGCCCCAGCATTTT; j_call: TRBJ1-5; d_call: NA; clone_size: NA; v_call: TRBV6-2/TRBV6-3
cdr3_aa: CASSSGLAKNIQYF; cdr3_nt: TGTGCCAGCAGTTCGGGTCTAGCCAAAAACATTCAGTACTTC; j_call: TRBJ2-4; d_call: NA; clone_size: NA; v_call: TRBV27
cdr3_aa: CASSSLWSNQPQHF; cdr3_nt: TGTGCCAGCAGCTCATTGTGGAGCAATCAGCCCCAGCATTTT; j_call: TRBJ1-5; d_call: NA; clone_size: NA; v_call: TRBV5-5
cdr3_aa: CASTQLGQVNTEAFF; cdr3_nt: TGTGCCAGCACCCAACTGGGGCAGGTTAACACTGAAGCTTTCTTT; j_call: TRBJ1-1; d_call: NA; clone_size: NA; v_call: TRBV5-6
cdr3_aa: CASSWAGNYTDTQYF; cdr3_nt: TGTGCCAGCAGCTGGGCTGGAAATTACACAGATACGCAGTATTTT; j_call: TRBJ2-3; d_call: NA; clone_size: NA; v_call: TRBV7-9
cdr3_aa: CAWNEGRTDTQYF; cdr3_nt: TGTGCCTGGAATGAGGGGCGCACAGATACGCAGTATTTT; j_call: TRBJ2-3; d_call: NA; clone_size: NA; v_call: TRBV30
cdr3_aa: CASSFYRGSSTGELFF; cdr3_nt: TGTGCCAGCAGCTTCTACAGGGGTTCGAGCACCGGGGAGCTGTTTTTT; j_call: TRBJ2-2; d_call: TRBD1; clone_size: NA; v_call: TRBV7-9
cdr3_aa: CASSQDGTGYQETQYF; cdr3_nt: TGTGCCAGCAGCCAAGACGGGACAGGGTACCAAGAGACCCAGTACTTC; j_call: TRBJ2-5; d_call: TRBD1; clone_size: NA; v_call: TRBV3-1/TRBV3-2
cdr3_aa: CASSWDTNQPQHF; cdr3_nt: TGTGCCAGCAGCTGGGACACCAATCAGCCCCAGCATTTT; j_call: TRBJ1-5; d_call: NA; clone_size: few; v_call: TRBV27
cdr3_aa: CASSLGSFSYNSPLHF; cdr3_nt: TGTGCCAGCAGCTTAGGGAGTTTTTCCTATAATTCACCCCTCCACTTT; j_call: TRBJ1-6; d_call: NA; clone_size: NA; v_call: TRBV7-6
cdr3_aa: CASSLGGTGLSPLHF; cdr3_nt: TGTGCCAGCAGTTTAGGGGGGACAGGGTTATCACCCCTCCACTTT; j_call: TRBJ1-6; d_call: TRBD1; clone_size: NA; v_call: TRBV28
cdr3_aa: CASSVGKTYGYTF; cdr3_nt: TGTGCCAGCAGCGTAGGCAAGACTTATGGCTACACCTTC; j_call: TRBJ1-2; d_call: NA; clone_size: once; v_call: TRBV9